Listed here are 31 T cell receptor beta chains from one sample, sequenced in a study of T-cell reconstitution after alpha-beta-depleted transplantation in children. This sample's TCRbeta library carried unique molecular identifier barcodes. TCRdb re-derived calls from the PCR reads in MiXCR, one entry per CDR3 protein. The table lists about 420,000 distinct CDR3 sequences, about 17% of them singletons. The sample was PBMCs, mostly from graft donor cells, taken 360 days after TCRalphabeta/CD19-depleted stem cell transplant. The source is a boy younger than two who had a stem cell transplant for Wiskott-Aldrich syndrome, so the T cells may come from the graft donor.

V gene TRBV7-2 combines with J gene TRBJ2-5; D is unclear. The germline CDR1 and CDR2 sequences are SGHTA and FQGNSA. The CDR3 runs to 15 residues. V lost 5 bases and J lost 5, with 18 bases in between. The CDR3 DNA reads TGTGCCAGCAGCCTAGGAATTCGGGTCGGGGAGACCCAGTACTTC. Its translation: CASSLGIRVGETQYF.

This clonotype has only a few counts. The rearrangement links TRBV5-6 to TRBJ2-1; 15 nucleotides line up with TRBD2. CDR1 and CDR2 from the germline V gene are SGHDT and YYEEEE. The V segment lost 4 bases and the J segment 8 bases; nucleotides outside the gene matches: 13. This CDR3 has 18 residues. For the CDR3, the DNA is TGTGCCAGCAGCCGCCCCGGACTAGCGGGAGGGGGTTACGATGAGCAGTTCTTC. Its translation: CASSRPGLAGGGYDEQFF.

The chain recombines TRBV29-1 with TRBJ2-3; tentative D call: TRBD1 (6 bases). V was clipped by 5 bases and J by 1 base, with 13 bases between them. Per the germline V gene, CDR1 is SQVTM and CDR2 is ANQGSEA. The CDR3 is 14 residues long. The CDR3 DNA reads as TGCAGCGTTCTGACAGGTGGTGGCACAGATACGCAGTATTTT. Protein product: CSVLTGGGTDTQYF.

The chain links TRBV3-1 to TRBJ2-1; D call uncertain. This CDR3 spans 16 amino acids. Germline values: CDR1 LGHDT, CDR2 YNNKEL (reference sequence). Deletions cut 4 bases from V and 0 bases from J, with 13 bases between. CDR3 in amino acids: CASSPPRLTSYNEQFF. The CDR3 nucleotides are TGTGCCAGCAGCCCCCCTAGGCTCACCTCCTACAATGAGCAGTTCTTC.

This clonotype has only a few counts. One end of the junction varies from germline; a read error may be responsible. V is TRBV4-1 and J is TRBJ2-1; 16 bases are a match to TRBD2. Per germline, CDR1 MGHRA and CDR2 YSYEKL. The CDR3 length is 13 residues. The CDR3 DNA reads as TGCGCCAGCAGCGCCGGGACTAGCGGGAGGGAGATCTTC. Translated: CASSAGTSGREIF.

The J gene is TRBJ2-7, the V gene TRBV5-5; unclear D gene. Trimming took 4 bases from V and 5 from J, leaving 16 bases between them. Germline-derived CDR1 and CDR2 are SGHKS and YYEKEE (reference sequence). This CDR3 is 14 amino acids long. CDR3 sequence: CASSRGPIANEQYF. DNA of the CDR3: TGTGCCAGCAGCCGAGGCCCCATCGCGAACGAGCAGTACTTC.

This chain uses TRBV5-1 with TRBJ2-7; 8 bases are shared with TRBD2. The CDR3 extends over 14 amino acids. Germline V gene lookup returns CDR1 SGHRS and CDR2 YFSETQ. J was trimmed by 4 bases and V by 2 bases; bases with no gene match: 5. The CDR3 DNA reads as TGCGCCAGCAGCTTCGACGGGAGGGAGTACGAGCAGTACTTC. It specifies CASSFDGREYEQYF.

V and J are TRBV12-3 or TRBV12-4 and TRBJ2-3; TRBD2 matches 7 bases. Trimming at V came to 2 bases and at J to 6 bases, leaving 5 bases not matched to a gene. The CDR3 covers 14 residues. The CDR3 reads CASSLPRTRDTQYF. As DNA, the CDR3 is TGTGCCAGCAGTTTACCCCGGACTAGGGATACGCAGTATTTT.

The sample holds a few counts of this clonotype. The chain couples TRBV6-1 to TRBJ2-2; 10 bases agree with TRBD2. Losses at the gene ends were 7 bases for V and 1 base for J; bases not matched to a gene: 3. The CDR3 has 15 residues. Germline CDR1 is MNHNS and CDR2 is SASEGT. The CDR3 DNA reads as TGTGCCAGCACTGGGACTAGCGAGAACACCGGGGAGCTGTTTTTT. Translating gives CASTGTSENTGELFF.

The table lists this clonotype with a few counts. V is TRBV10-3 and J is TRBJ1-1; no firm D call. V lost 2 bases, J lost 0 bases, and 10 bases lay in between. Germline lookup yields CDR1 ENHRY and CDR2 SYGVKD. The CDR3 has 15 amino acids. This chain's CDR3 is CAISEESSMNTEAFF. The CDR3 region has the DNA TGTGCCATCAGTGAGGAGAGCTCTATGAACACTGAAGCTTTCTTT.

This chain connects TRBV24-1 to TRBJ2-1; tentative D call: TRBD1 (5 bases). There are 14 residues in the CDR3. Per the germline V gene, CDR1 is KGHDR and CDR2 is SFDVKD. The V end was cut by 8 bases, the J end by 4 bases, with 14 bases between. The CDR3 DNA is TGTGCCACCAAGCCCAGGGAAGGATACAATGAGCAGTTCTTC. It specifies CATKPREGYNEQFF.

The chain is built from TRBV20-1 and TRBJ2-3; the D is unclear. This CDR3 is built from 11 residues. CDR1 is DFQATT and CDR2 is SNEGSKA in the germline V gene (reference sequence). V was trimmed by 3 bases and J by 3 bases, leaving 4 bases between them. CDR3 nucleotide sequence: TGCAGTGCTAGTGAGACAGATACGCAGTATTTT. Translated, it gives CSASETDTQYF.

The J gene is TRBJ2-7, the V gene TRBV2; D is possibly TRBD1 (5 bases). This CDR3 has 14 amino acids. Trimming pared 1 base from V and 0 bases from J, leaving 7 bases between. Germline lookup yields CDR1 SNHLY and CDR2 FYNNEI. CDR3 sequence (DNA): TGTGCCAGCAGTGAAGACAGGCTCTCCTACGAGCAGTACTTC. Its translation: CASSEDRLSYEQYF.

The gene calls are TRBV10-3 and TRBJ2-1; D is tentatively TRBD1 or TRBD2 (5 bases each). The germline CDR1 and CDR2 sequences are ENHRY and SYGVKD. V lost 5 bases to trimming and J lost 13 bases, with 15 bases between them. CDR3 size: 12 residues. The chain's CDR3 is CAISIYGTAQFF. The CDR3, as DNA: TGTGCCATCAGTATCTACGGGACCGCCCAGTTCTTC.

The rearrangement joins TRBV18 to TRBJ1-3, with TRBD1 as a possible D gene (5 bases). Trimming pared 1 base from V and 0 bases from J, leaving 13 bases between. Germline CDR1 and CDR2: KGHSH and LQKENI. The CDR3 loop spans 17 amino acids. CDR3 residues: CASSPLDKVVSGNTIYF. DNA of the CDR3: TGTGCCAGCTCACCACTGGACAAGGTTGTCTCTGGAAACACCATATATTTT.

The V gene is TRBV24-1, the J gene TRBJ1-2; D gene unclear. Germline V gene lookup returns CDR1 KGHDR and CDR2 SFDVKD. The CDR3 is 12 residues long. V was cut by 6 bases and J by 8 bases, with 12 bases left in between. CDR3 residues: CATSHTSDGYTF. DNA of the CDR3: TGTGCCACCAGTCACACATCGGACGGCTACACCTTC.

This clonotype was counted only a few times. This chain links TRBV6-1 with TRBJ1-1; 7 nucleotides align to TRBD1. The CDR3 length is 16 residues. CDR1 is MNHNS, CDR2 SASEGT, per germline. V was clipped by 6 bases and J by 6 bases; unmatched bases: 16. The CDR3 region has the DNA TGTGCCAGCAGGAGAAATTCACAGGGGTTCGCTTCTGAAGCTTTCTTT. This sequence encodes CASRRNSQGFASEAFF.

Ten or more counts support this clonotype. The J gene is TRBJ2-5, the V gene TRBV12-3 or TRBV12-4, with 7 bases lining up with TRBD1. The CDR3 runs to 14 residues. V shed 5 bases, J shed 1 base, and the junction held 4 bases outside the gene matches. The CDR3 region is CASSPRQGQETQYF. CDR3 nucleotides: TGTGCCAGCAGTCCCAGACAGGGCCAAGAGACCCAGTACTTC.

The chain joins TRBV28 to TRBJ2-1; D not certain. V lost 6 bases and J lost 4, with 7 bases in between. CDR1 MDHEN and CDR2 SYDVKM come from the germline V gene. The CDR3 is 12 amino acids. The DNA of the CDR3 is TGTGCCAGCAGGCCAAGTTACAATGAGCAGTTCTTC. Protein product: CASRPSYNEQFF.

The genes are TRBV27 and TRBJ1-2, with no clear D. There are 16 residues in the CDR3. Germline V gene lookup returns CDR1 MNHEY and CDR2 SMNVEV (reference sequence). The V end was cut by 3 bases, the J end by 7 bases, with 21 bases between. CDR3 sequence (DNA): TGTGCCAGCAGTTTGGCGTGGGATAGGGTTTCGGTTGGCTACACCTTC. Translating gives CASSLAWDRVSVGYTF.

This clonotype occurred many times. This sequence joins TRBV12-3 or TRBV12-4 and TRBJ2-5, with 12 bases aligning to TRBD2. The V and J ends lost 8 bases and 11 bases, in that order; junction bases with no gene match: 6. This CDR3 spans 12 amino acids. In DNA, the CDR3 is TGTGCCAGCTCGGTGACTAGCGGGAGACAGTACTTC. Protein product: CASSVTSGRQYF.

The gene calls are TRBV9 and TRBJ2-3, with D possibly being TRBD1 (6 bases). The V end was cut by 3 bases, the J end by 0 bases, with 14 bases between. The CDR3 totals 16 residues. Germline lookup yields CDR1 SGDLS and CDR2 YYNGEE. As DNA, the CDR3 is TGTGCCAGCAGCGCTAGACAGGCGCTAAGCACAGATACGCAGTATTTT. Translating gives CASSARQALSTDTQYF.

The J gene is TRBJ2-3, the V gene TRBV7-2; possible D gene TRBD1, 6 bases. The germline V gene encodes CDR1 SGHTA and CDR2 FQGNSA. V shed 3 bases and J shed 3 bases, with 19 bases lying between them. The CDR3 covers 17 residues. The CDR3 nucleotides are TGTGCCAGCAGCTTCCCCCAGGGGCTAGCTGGGACAGATACGCAGTATTTT. As protein: CASSFPQGLAGTDTQYF.

The gene calls are TRBV20-1 and TRBJ2-3; no firm D call. Looked up from germline, CDR1 is DFQATT and CDR2 is SNEGSKA (reference sequence). The CDR3 consists of 17 residues. V was pared by 2 bases and J by 2 bases, with 20 bases between. The CDR3 DNA reads TGCAGTGCTAGATCGGTGACGAACGGACCATTCACAGATACGCAGTATTTT. Its translation is CSARSVTNGPFTDTQYF.

The sample holds a few counts of this clonotype. The J gene is TRBJ2-2, the V gene TRBV4-1, with D maybe TRBD1 (6 bases). This CDR3 region has 16 residues. Per germline, CDR1 MGHRA and CDR2 YSYEKL. Trimming shortened V by 2 bases and J by 7 bases, and 17 bases separated the two germline ends. The CDR3 spells CASSQPRDKVGGELFF. The CDR3 coding sequence is TGCGCCAGCAGCCAACCTCGGGACAAAGTCGGCGGGGAGCTGTTTTTT.

The chain uses TRBV12-3 or TRBV12-4 and TRBJ2-3; D uncertain. The V end lost 1 base, the J end lost 4 bases, and 9 bases lay between the germline ends. The CDR3 sequence is 14 residues long. The CDR3 nucleotides are TGTGCCAGCAGTTTAGTGGCCCAGGCAGATACGCAGTATTTT. This codes for CASSLVAQADTQYF.

There are a few counts of this clonotype. V usage is TRBV9 and J usage is TRBJ1-1, with TRBD1 matching over 9 bases. Trimming at V came to 3 bases and at J to 4 bases, leaving 4 bases not matched to a gene. The CDR3 is 14 amino acids. Germline V gene data show CDR1 as SGDLS and CDR2 as YYNGEE. CDR3 in amino acids: CASSAYRGLTEAFF. For the CDR3, the DNA is TGTGCCAGCAGCGCCTACAGGGGGCTCACTGAAGCTTTCTTT.

This clonotype was seen a handful of times. The chain recombines TRBV18 with TRBJ2-1; D unresolved. V gave up 4 bases and J gave up 5 bases, with 12 bases separating them. The CDR3 runs to 14 residues. Germline V lookup: CDR1 KGHSH, CDR2 LQKENI. The CDR3 nucleotides read TGTGCCAGCTCACGTCAAAGGGATAACAATGAGCAGTTCTTC. This sequence encodes CASSRQRDNNEQFF.

V and J are TRBV12-3 or TRBV12-4 and TRBJ2-5, with TRBD2 matching 9 bases. V trimming: 3 bases; J trimming: 3 bases; junction bases outside the gene matches: 11. This CDR3 comprises 17 residues. CDR3 nucleotides: TGTGCCAGCAGTTTGATAGAGGCTAGCGGGGTCAAAGAGACCCAGTACTTC. Amino acids: CASSLIEASGVKETQYF.

This chain links TRBV20-1 with TRBJ2-3, with 7 bases identical to TRBD2. Per germline, CDR1 DFQATT and CDR2 SNEGSKA (reference sequence). There are 15 residues in the CDR3. Trimming cost V 2 bases and J 4 bases; bases outside gene matches: 9. The CDR3 here is CSARQGLGFSDTQYF. Written as DNA, the CDR3 is TGCAGTGCTAGACAAGGACTAGGCTTTTCAGATACGCAGTATTTT.

This chain links TRBV10-3 with TRBJ1-4; 7 bases match TRBD1. The CDR3 covers 14 residues. Trimming cost V 6 bases and J 5 bases; bases outside gene matches: 6. Germline-derived CDR1 and CDR2 are ENHRY and SYGVKD. The CDR3 DNA reads TGTGCCATCAGCCGACAGGGTGGAAATGAAAAACTGTTTTTT. It translates to CAISRQGGNEKLFF.